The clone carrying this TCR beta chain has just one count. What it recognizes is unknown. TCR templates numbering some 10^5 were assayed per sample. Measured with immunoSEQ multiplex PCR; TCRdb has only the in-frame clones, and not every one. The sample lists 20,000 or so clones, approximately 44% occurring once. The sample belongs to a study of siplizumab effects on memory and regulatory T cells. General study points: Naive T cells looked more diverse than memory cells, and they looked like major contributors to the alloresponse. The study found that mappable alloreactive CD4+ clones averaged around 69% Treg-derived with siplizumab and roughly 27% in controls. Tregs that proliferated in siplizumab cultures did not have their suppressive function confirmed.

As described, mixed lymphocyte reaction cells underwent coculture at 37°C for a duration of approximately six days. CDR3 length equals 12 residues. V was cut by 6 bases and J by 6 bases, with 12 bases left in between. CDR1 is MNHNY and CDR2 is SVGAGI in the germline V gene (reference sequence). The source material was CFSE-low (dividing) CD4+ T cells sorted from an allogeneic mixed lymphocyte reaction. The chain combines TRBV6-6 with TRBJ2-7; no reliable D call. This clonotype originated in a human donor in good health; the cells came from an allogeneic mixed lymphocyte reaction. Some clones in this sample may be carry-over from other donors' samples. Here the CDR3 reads CASSGRGGEQYF. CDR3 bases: TGTGCCAGCAGCGGACGTGGCGGCGAGCAGTACTTC.